This T cell receptor beta chain was obtained from a study of T cell responses to AZD1222 COVID-19 vaccine. Study results and limitations: Once two AZD1222 doses were given, Spike-specific TCR breadth and depth went up.

Assay: immunoSEQ multiplex PCR; the TCRdb copy retains only in-frame clones and omits some. The data hold tens of thousands of clones, with roughly 88% observed a single time. About this clone itself: Antigen: not known.

Trimming removed 4 bases at V and 3 bases at J, with 6 bases between. This CDR3 comprises 12 residues. The germline V gene encodes CDR1 LNHDA and CDR2 SQIVND (reference sequence). The chain recombines TRBV19 with TRBJ1-1; D ambiguous. This clonotype was obtained from an adult who received the MenACWY meningococcal vaccine as a control. The specimen comprised peripheral blood, sampled 28 days after the second dose of the MenACWY control vaccine. The CDR3 region has the DNA TGTGCCAGTAGTAACTATTACACTGAAGCTTTCTTT. It specifies CASSNYYTEAFF.